The subject of this entry is one TCR beta chain. This CDR3 region has 15 residues. V gave up 0 bases and J gave up 3 bases, with 9 bases separating them. CDR1 and CDR2 from the germline V gene are SGHRS and YFSETQ. This sample was included in a study of glioma-infiltrating T cells after dendritic cell vaccination. Time point reported: after dendritic cell vaccination, including at tumor progression/relapse. Using immunoSEQ multiplex PCR, the repertoire was profiled, and TCRdb retains in-frame clones only, with some absent. The table has around 90,000 clones, approximately 75% seen once. The clonotype originates from a human donor with glioblastoma. Sequences were derived from blood, sampled after dendritic cell vaccination. The chain joins TRBV5-1 to TRBJ2-2; D is unclear. This CDR3 is CASSLGVSDTGELFF. The CDR3 region has the DNA TGCGCCAGCAGCTTGGGAGTGTCGGACACCGGGGAGCTGTTTTTT. Full variable domain (missing parts from reference TRBV5-1 and TRBJ2-2): KAGVTQTPRYLIKTRGQQVTLSCSPISGHRSVSWYQQTPGQGLQFLFEYFSETQRNKGNFPGRFSGRQFSNSRSEMNVSTLELGDSALYLCASSLGVSDTGELFFGEGSRLTVL.